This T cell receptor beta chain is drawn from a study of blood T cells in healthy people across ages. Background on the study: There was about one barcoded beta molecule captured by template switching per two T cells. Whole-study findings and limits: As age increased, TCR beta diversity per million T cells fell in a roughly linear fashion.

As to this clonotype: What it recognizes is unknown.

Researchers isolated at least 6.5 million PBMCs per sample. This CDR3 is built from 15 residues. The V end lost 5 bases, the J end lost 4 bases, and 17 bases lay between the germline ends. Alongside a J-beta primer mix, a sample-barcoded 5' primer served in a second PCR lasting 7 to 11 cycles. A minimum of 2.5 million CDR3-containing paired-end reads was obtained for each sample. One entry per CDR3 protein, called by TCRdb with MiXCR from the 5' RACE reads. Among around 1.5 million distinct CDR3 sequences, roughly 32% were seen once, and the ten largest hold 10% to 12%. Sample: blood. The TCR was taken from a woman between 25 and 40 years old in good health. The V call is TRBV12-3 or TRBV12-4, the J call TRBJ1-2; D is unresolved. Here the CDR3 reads CASSKARVPSYGYTF. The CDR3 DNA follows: TGTGCCAGCAGTAAGGCTCGGGTGCCCAGCTATGGCTACACCTTC.